What follows are 17 T cell receptor beta chains derived from one specimen sequenced in a study of T cells in Graves' hyperthyroidism and ophthalmopathy. Researchers amplified the TCR beta CDR3 regions from RNA transcripts. HTBI primers were used for first-round RT-PCR of the TCR CDR3. TCRdb passed the multiplex PCR reads through MiXCR, listing each CDR3 protein once. The sample holds about 580,000 distinct CDR3 sequences, about 15% seen once. Source material: blood. The receptors were gathered from a woman in her 30s with Graves' hyperthyroidism that later progressed to Graves' ophthalmopathy.

This clonotype has a count of ten or more. The rearrangement joins TRBV28 to TRBJ2-4; 7 bases map to TRBD2. The CDR3 has 17 residues. V dropped 2 bases and J dropped 0; count of bases not matched to a gene: 7. Germline CDR1 and CDR2: MDHEN and SYDVKM. CDR3 nucleotide sequence: TGTGCCAGCAGTTTACCTTCTAGCGGCATAGCCAAAAACATTCAGTACTTC. This sequence encodes CASSLPSSGIAKNIQYF.

This clonotype turned up a few times. CDR3 DNA: TGTGCCAGCAGCTTGTCAACAGGTCCGCCGGGCTCAGCCAAAAACATTCAGTACTTC. This gives the protein CASSLSTGPPGSAKNIQYF. This chain joins TRBV7-2 and TRBJ2-4; tentatively, D is TRBD1 (5 bases). Germline CDR1 is SGHTA and CDR2 is FQGNSA. The CDR3 runs to 19 residues. The ends were cut back, 3 bases at V and 0 bases at J, with 21 bases in the middle.

This clonotype has only a few counts. The CDR3 reads CASSEQDRAFRSQHF. The CDR3 region has the DNA TGTGCCAGCAGTGAACAGGACAGGGCCTTTAGGTCCCAGCATTTT. The rearrangement links TRBV6-1 to TRBJ1-5; 8 positions match TRBD1. In germline, CDR1 is MNHNS, CDR2 SASEGT. This CDR3 is 15 amino acids long. Trimming took 2 bases from V and 11 from J; bases not matched to a gene: 11.

This clonotype has just a few counts. A much larger clone sits a single nucleotide away, making a read error possible. The chain employs TRBV6-1 and TRBJ2-1, with D possibly TRBD1 on 5 matching bases. The CDR3 contains 16 residues. Germline lookup yields CDR1 MNHNS and CDR2 SASEGT. The CDR3 loop is CAGSHRRPGSYNEQFF. Written as DNA, the CDR3 is TGTGCCGGCAGCCACAGGCGGCCCGGCTCCTACAATGAGCAGTTCTTC.

In this sample, this clonotype turned up a few times. This chain connects TRBV14 to TRBJ1-2; the match to TRBD1 covers 7 bases. The CDR3 length is 16 residues. V lost 0 bases and J lost 2; bases outside the gene matches: 6. Germline V gene sequence: CDR1 SGHDN, CDR2 FVKESK. The CDR3 here is CASSQDLGGLNYGYTF. As DNA, the CDR3 is TGTGCCAGCAGCCAAGATCTAGGGGGCCTAAACTATGGCTACACCTTC.

This clonotype was detected many times. The chain combines TRBV11-2 with TRBJ2-7; TRBD2 agrees at 13 bases. The V gene end was trimmed by 1 base and the J gene end by 6 bases; junction bases not matched to a gene: 3. Germline assignment: CDR1 SGHAT and CDR2 FQNNGV. The CDR3 has 15 amino acids. CDR3 amino acids: CASSLVTSGRVEQYF. The CDR3 nucleotides read TGTGCCAGCAGCTTAGTCACTAGCGGGAGGGTCGAGCAGTACTTC.

This clonotype was seen at least ten times. The V and J genes are TRBV10-3 and TRBJ1-1; 7 nucleotides line up with TRBD1. Germline V CDR1 and CDR2: ENHRY, SYGVKD. V lost 6 bases, J lost 4 bases, and 20 bases stayed unmatched. This CDR3 has 18 amino acids. CDR3 coding DNA: TGTGCCATCAGCACGGGGGGACAGACTAGAGGACTGGGCACTGAAGCTTTCTTT. Protein: CAISTGGQTRGLGTEAFF.

Ten or more counts support this clonotype. V gene TRBV27 combines with J gene TRBJ2-2; no definite D call. V lost 2 bases to trimming and J lost 0 bases, with 7 bases between them. Germline loops: CDR1 MNHEY, CDR2 SMNVEV (reference sequence). The CDR3 consists of 15 residues. CDR3 coding DNA: TGTGCCAGCAGTTTACAGGTTACGAACACCGGGGAGCTGTTTTTT. Protein product: CASSLQVTNTGELFF.

Only a few counts were recorded for this clonotype. V gene TRBV12-3 or TRBV12-4 combines with J gene TRBJ1-5; 8 bases match TRBD1. Trimming removed 7 bases from V and 3 bases from J; junction bases left unmatched: 8. This CDR3 comprises 15 residues. CDR3 residues: CASKPTGGDNQPQHF. The CDR3 bases are TGTGCCAGCAAGCCCACAGGGGGTGACAATCAGCCCCAGCATTTT.

This clonotype was recorded a few times. The chain uses TRBV27 and TRBJ2-2, with no clear D. With 3 bases removed from V and 3 bases from J, the gap between germline ends came to 8 bases. The germline CDR1 and CDR2 sequences are MNHEY and SMNVEV (reference sequence). The CDR3 has 14 amino acids. The CDR3 region has the DNA TGTGCCAGCAGTTTTCGGTGGCACACCGGGGAGCTGTTTTTT. It encodes CASSFRWHTGELFF.

This clonotype was seen many times. This sequence joins TRBV4-1 and TRBJ2-5, with no clear D. Looked up from germline, CDR1 is MGHRA and CDR2 is YSYEKL. The ends were cut back, 1 base at V and 8 bases at J, with 8 bases in the middle. The CDR3 is 12 residues long. CDR3 coding DNA: TGCGCCAGCAGCCAAGGAGTAGGAACCCAGTACTTC. Its translation is CASSQGVGTQYF.

Comment on this clonotype: A single base separates this from a much larger clone, so it may be a read error. The chain uses TRBV27 and TRBJ1-1; no clear D. The V gene's germline CDR1 is MNHEY and CDR2 SMNVEV (reference sequence). The CDR3 is 15 amino acids. The CDR3 sequence is CASGFTAGLGTEAFF. CDR3 DNA sequence: TGTGCCAGCGGTTTCACGGCGGGTTTGGGCACTGAAGCTTTCTTT.

This clonotype was seen ten or more times. The CDR3 DNA reads as TGTGCCAGCAGCTTTGGACCTAACAATGAGCAGTTCTTC. This gives the protein CASSFGPNNEQFF. This sequence joins TRBV7-3 and TRBJ2-1; D is ambiguous. The CDR3 is 13 amino acids. Germline V lookup: CDR1 SGHTA, CDR2 FQGTGA. V gave up 3 bases and J gave up 5 bases, with 8 bases separating them.

This clonotype was counted at least ten times. The chain has TRBV5-4 and TRBJ2-7, with 9 nucleotides matching TRBD1. This CDR3 has 13 residues. Germline V gives CDR1 SGHNT, CDR2 YYREEE (reference sequence). After removal of 4 bases from V and 5 bases from J, the junction contained 4 bases not matched to a gene. The CDR3 loop is CASSTGQGDEQYF. Here the CDR3 DNA reads TGTGCCAGCAGCACGGGACAGGGCGACGAGCAGTACTTC.

At least ten counts were recorded for this clonotype. The J gene is TRBJ1-2, the V gene TRBV27, with D possibly TRBD1 on 5 matching bases. Looked up from germline, CDR1 is MNHEY and CDR2 is SMNVEV (reference sequence). The CDR3 covers 16 residues. Trimming left V 2 bases short and J 8 bases short, with 21 bases between. CDR3 region: CASSLILQGGNVGYTF. DNA of the CDR3: TGTGCCAGCAGTTTAATTCTTCAGGGTGGTAATGTGGGCTACACCTTC.

This clonotype occurred many times. V and J are TRBV20-1 and TRBJ1-1, with 9 bases identical to TRBD1. V dropped 4 bases and J dropped 2; count of bases not matched to a gene: 5. In germline, CDR1 is DFQATT, CDR2 SNEGSKA (reference sequence). The CDR3 extends over 14 amino acids. The CDR3 DNA reads TGCAGTGCTATTAACAGGGGGCTTAACACTGAAGCTTTCTTT. Amino acids: CSAINRGLNTEAFF.

This clonotype was seen repeatedly, ten times or more. The chain joins TRBV12-3 or TRBV12-4 to TRBJ2-2; 9 nucleotides align to TRBD2. Trimming removed 4 bases from V and 4 bases from J; junction bases left unmatched: 7. The CDR3 is 16 residues long. CDR3 protein: CASSSIAGVGTGELFF. CDR3 bases: TGTGCCAGCAGTTCCATAGCGGGAGTGGGCACCGGGGAGCTGTTTTTT.